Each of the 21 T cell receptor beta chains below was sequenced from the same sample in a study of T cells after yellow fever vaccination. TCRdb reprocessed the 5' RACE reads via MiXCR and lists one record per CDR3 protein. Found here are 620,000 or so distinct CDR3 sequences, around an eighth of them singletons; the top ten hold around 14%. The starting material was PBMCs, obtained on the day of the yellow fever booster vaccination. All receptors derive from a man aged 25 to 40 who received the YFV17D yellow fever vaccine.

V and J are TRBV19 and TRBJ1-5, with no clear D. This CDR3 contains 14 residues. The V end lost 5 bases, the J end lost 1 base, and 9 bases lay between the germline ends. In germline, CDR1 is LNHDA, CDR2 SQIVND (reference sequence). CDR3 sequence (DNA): TGTGCCAGTAGTCGGAGGGAAAGCAATCAGCCCCAGCATTTT. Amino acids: CASSRRESNQPQHF. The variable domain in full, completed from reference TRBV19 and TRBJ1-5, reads DGGITQSPKYLFRKEGQNVTLSCEQNLNHDAMYWYRQDPGQGLRLIYYSQIVNDFQKGDIAEGYSVSREKKESFPLTVTSAQKNPTAFYLCASSRRESNQPQHFGDGTRLSIL.

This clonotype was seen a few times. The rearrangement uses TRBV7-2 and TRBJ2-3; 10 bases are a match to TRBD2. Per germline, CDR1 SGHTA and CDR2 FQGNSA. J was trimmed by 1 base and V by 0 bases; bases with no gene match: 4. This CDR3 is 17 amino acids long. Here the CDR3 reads CASSLAPLAGRTDTQYF. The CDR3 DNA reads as TGTGCCAGCAGCTTAGCCCCACTAGCGGGGCGCACAGATACGCAGTATTTT.

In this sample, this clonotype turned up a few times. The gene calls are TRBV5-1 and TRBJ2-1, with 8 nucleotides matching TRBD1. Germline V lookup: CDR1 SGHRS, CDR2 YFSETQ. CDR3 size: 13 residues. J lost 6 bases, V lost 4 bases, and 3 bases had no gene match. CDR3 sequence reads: CASSQGQGNEQFF. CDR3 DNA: TGCGCCAGCAGCCAAGGACAGGGCAATGAGCAGTTCTTC.

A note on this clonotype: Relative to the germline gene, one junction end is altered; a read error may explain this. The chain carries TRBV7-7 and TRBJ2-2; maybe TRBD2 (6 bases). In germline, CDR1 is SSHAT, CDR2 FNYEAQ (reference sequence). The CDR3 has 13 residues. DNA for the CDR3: TGTGCTAGCAGCTTCGGGAGCACCGGGGAGCTGTTTTTT. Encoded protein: CASSFGSTGELFF.

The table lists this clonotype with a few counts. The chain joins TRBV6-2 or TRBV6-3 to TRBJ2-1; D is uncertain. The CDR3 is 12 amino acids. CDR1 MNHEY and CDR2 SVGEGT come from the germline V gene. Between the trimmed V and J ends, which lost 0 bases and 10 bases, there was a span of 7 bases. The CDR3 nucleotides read TGTGCCAGCAGTTACTCTTCGAAGGAGCAGTTCTTC. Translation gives CASSYSSKEQFF.

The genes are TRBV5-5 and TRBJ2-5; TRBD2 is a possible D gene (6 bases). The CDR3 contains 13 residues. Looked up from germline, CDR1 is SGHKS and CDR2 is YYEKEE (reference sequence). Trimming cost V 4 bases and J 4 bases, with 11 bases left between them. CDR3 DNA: TGTGCCAGCAGCCAATGGCGGGGAGAGACCCAGTACTTC. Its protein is CASSQWRGETQYF.

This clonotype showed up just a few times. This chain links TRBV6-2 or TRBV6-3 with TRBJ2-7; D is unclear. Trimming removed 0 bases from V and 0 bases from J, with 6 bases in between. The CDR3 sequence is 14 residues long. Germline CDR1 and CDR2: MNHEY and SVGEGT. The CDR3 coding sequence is TGTGCCAGCAGTTACTCTCTCAACTCCTACGAGCAGTACTTC. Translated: CASSYSLNSYEQYF.

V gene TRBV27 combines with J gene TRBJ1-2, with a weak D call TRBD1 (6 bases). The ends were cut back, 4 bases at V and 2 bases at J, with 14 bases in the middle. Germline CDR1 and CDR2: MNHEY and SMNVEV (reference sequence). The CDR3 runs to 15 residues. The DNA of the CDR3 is TGTGCCAGCAGTTCCGGGCCCGGACAGAACTATGGCTACACCTTC. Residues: CASSSGPGQNYGYTF.

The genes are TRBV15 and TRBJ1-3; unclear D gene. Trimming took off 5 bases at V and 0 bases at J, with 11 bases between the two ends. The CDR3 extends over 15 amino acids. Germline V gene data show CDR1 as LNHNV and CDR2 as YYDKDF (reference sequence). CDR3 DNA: TGTGCCACCAGCCCTAGCGGCGGCTCTGGAAACACCATATATTTT. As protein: CATSPSGGSGNTIYF.

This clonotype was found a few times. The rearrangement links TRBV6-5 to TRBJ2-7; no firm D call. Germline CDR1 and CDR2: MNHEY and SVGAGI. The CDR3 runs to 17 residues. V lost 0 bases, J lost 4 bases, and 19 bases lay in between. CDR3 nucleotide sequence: TGTGCCAGCAGTTACTCCCACCGCAGCTCCCCAGCGTACGAGCAGTACTTC. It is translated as CASSYSHRSSPAYEQYF.

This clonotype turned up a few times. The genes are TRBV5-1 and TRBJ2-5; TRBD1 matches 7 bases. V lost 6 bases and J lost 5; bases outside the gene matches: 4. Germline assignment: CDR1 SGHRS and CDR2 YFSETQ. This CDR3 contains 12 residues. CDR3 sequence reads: CASKADRETQYF. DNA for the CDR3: TGCGCCAGCAAAGCGGACAGGGAGACCCAGTACTTC.

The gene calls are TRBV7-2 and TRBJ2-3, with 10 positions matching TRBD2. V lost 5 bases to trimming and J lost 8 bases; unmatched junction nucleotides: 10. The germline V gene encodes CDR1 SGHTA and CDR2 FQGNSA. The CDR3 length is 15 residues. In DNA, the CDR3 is TGTGCCAGCAGCCCAGGACTAGCGGCCTCGGTTACGCAGTATTTT. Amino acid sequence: CASSPGLAASVTQYF.

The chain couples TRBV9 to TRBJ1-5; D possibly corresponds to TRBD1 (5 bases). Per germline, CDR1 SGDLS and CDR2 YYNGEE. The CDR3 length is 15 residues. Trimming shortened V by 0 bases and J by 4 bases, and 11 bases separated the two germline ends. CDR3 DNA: TGTGCCAGCAGCGTAGGAGGGGTCGAGAATCAGCCCCAGCATTTT. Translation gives CASSVGGVENQPQHF.

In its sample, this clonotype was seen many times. The CDR3 DNA follows: TGTGCCAGCTCACCAGGCAACACAGATACGCAGTATTTT. This encodes CASSPGNTDTQYF. V is TRBV5-6 and J is TRBJ2-3; D remains unclear. V was trimmed by 7 bases and J by 2 bases, leaving 11 bases between them. This CDR3 contains 13 residues. The germline V gene has CDR1 SGHDT and CDR2 YYEEEE.

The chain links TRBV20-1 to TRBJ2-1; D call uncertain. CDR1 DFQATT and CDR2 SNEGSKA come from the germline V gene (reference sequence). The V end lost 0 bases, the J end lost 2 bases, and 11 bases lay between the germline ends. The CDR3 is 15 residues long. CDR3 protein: CSARDTLRPYNEQFF. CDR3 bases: TGCAGTGCTAGAGATACTCTCCGCCCCTACAATGAGCAGTTCTTC.

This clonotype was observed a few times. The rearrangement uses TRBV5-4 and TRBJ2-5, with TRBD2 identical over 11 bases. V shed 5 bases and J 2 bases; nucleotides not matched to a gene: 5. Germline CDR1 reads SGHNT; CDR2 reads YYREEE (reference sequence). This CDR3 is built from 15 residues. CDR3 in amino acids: CASRAIAGGQETQYF. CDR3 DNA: TGTGCCAGCAGGGCGATAGCGGGAGGGCAAGAGACCCAGTACTTC.

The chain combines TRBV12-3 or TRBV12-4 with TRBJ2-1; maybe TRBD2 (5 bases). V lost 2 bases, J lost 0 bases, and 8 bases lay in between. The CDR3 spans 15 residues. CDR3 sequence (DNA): TGTGCCAGCAGTTTACCGGGAAACTCCTACAATGAGCAGTTCTTC. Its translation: CASSLPGNSYNEQFF.

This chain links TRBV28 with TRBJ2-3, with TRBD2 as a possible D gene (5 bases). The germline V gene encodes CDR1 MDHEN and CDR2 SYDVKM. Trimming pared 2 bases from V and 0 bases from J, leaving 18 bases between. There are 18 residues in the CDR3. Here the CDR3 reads CASSLGPGLSESTDTQYF. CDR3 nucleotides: TGTGCCAGCAGTTTAGGTCCCGGACTGAGCGAGAGCACAGATACGCAGTATTTT.

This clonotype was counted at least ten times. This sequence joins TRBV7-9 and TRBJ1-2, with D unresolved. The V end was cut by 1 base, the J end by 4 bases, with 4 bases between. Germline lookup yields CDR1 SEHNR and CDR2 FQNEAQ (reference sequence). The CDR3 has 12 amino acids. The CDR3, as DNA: TGTGCCAGCAGCTTAGATATCTATGGCTACACCTTC. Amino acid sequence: CASSLDIYGYTF. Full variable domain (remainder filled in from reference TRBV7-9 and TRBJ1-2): DTGVSQNPRHKITKRGQNVTFRCDPISEHNRLYWYRQTLGQGPEFLTYFQNEAQLEKSRLLSDRFSAERPKGSFSTLEIQRTEQGDSAMYLCASSLDIYGYTFGSGTRLTVV.

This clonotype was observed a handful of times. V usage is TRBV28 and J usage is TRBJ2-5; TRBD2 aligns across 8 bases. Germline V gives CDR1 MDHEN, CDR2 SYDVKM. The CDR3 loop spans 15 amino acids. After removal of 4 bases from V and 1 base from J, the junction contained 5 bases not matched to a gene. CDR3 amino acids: CASSSQRESQETQYF. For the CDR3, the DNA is TGTGCCAGCAGTTCCCAGCGGGAGAGCCAAGAGACCCAGTACTTC.

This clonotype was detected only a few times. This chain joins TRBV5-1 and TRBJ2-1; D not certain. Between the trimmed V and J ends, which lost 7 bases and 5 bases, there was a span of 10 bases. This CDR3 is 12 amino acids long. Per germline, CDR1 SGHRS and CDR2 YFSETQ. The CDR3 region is CASDAGDNEQFF. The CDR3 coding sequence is TGCGCCAGCGACGCAGGTGACAATGAGCAGTTCTTC.